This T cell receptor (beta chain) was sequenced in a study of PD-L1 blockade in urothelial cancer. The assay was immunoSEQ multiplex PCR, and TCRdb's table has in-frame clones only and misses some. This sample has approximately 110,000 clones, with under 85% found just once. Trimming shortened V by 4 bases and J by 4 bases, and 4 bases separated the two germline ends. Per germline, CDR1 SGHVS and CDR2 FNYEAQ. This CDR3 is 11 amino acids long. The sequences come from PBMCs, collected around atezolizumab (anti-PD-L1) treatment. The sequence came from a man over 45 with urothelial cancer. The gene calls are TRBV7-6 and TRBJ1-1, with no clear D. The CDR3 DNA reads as TGTGCCAGCAGCTCCGGCACTGAAGCTTTCTTT. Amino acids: CASSSGTEAFF.